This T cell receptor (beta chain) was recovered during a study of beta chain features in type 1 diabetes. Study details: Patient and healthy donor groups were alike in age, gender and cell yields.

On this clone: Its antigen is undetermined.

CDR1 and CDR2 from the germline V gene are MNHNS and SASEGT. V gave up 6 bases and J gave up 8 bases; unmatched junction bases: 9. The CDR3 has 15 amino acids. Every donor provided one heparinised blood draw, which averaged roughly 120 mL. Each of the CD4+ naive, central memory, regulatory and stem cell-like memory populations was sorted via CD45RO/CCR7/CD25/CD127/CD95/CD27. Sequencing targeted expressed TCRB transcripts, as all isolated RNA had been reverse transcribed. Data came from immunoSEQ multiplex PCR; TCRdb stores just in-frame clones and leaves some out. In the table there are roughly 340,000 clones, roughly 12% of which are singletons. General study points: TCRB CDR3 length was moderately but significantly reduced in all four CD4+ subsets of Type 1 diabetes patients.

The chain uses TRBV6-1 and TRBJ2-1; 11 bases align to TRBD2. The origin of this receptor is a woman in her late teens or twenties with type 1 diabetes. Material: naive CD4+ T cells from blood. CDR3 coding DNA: TGTGCCAGCAGGGCCGGGACTAGCGGTATCTATGAGCAGTTCTTC. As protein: CASRAGTSGIYEQFF.